These 9 T cell receptor beta chains came from one sample sequenced in a study of cytomegalovirus exposure and HLA in healthy donors (dated by TCRdb to 2016 to 2017). Library preparation used the immunoSEQ multiplex PCR assay. For the multiplex PCR, a mixture combining 60 forward primers for TCR Vbeta segments and 13 reverse primers for TCR Jbeta segments was used. The table comes from immuneACCESS by way of TCRdb, which keeps in-frame sequences with V and J called. Part of the clones is missing from these tables; in studies checked, under half for an unresolved V gene and the rest for unknown reasons. In this sample the table shows about 130,000 clones, approximately 79% of which occur a single time. About 4.3% of the sample is held by the ten biggest clonotypes. Input material: PBMCs. The receptor set was obtained from a man aged 18 to 30 in good health and CMV-seropositive.

This chain uses TRBV7-2 with TRBJ1-2, with 7 bases aligning to TRBD1. CDR1 is SGHTA and CDR2 is FQGNSA in the germline V gene. V shed 5 bases and J 2 bases; nucleotides not matched to a gene: 2. CDR3 length: 13 amino acids. DNA for the CDR3: TGTGCCAGCAGCACGGGACAGAACTATGGCTACACCTTC. Residues: CASSTGQNYGYTF.

The CDR3 spells CASSDLYEQYF. The CDR3 coding sequence is TGTGCCAGCAGTGATCTCTACGAGCAGTACTTC. The rearrangement uses TRBV6-1 and TRBJ2-7; D not certain. The germline V gene has CDR1 MNHNS and CDR2 SASEGT. Trimming removed 3 bases from V and 3 bases from J, with 3 bases in between. CDR3 length: 11 amino acids.

DNA of the CDR3: TGCAGCGTAGAAACAGGTCAACTCTACGAGCAGTACTTC. Its translation: CSVETGQLYEQYF. The J gene is TRBJ2-7, the V gene TRBV29-1; maybe TRBD1 (5 bases). Trimming took off 6 bases at V and 3 bases at J, with 15 bases between the two ends. The CDR3 sequence is 13 residues long. Germline CDR1 SQVTM, CDR2 ANQGSEA.

The chain uses TRBV28 and TRBJ1-5; TRBD1 agrees at 8 bases. Germline V gives CDR1 MDHEN, CDR2 SYDVKM. V dropped 6 bases and J dropped 1; count of bases not matched to a gene: 2. The CDR3 covers 14 residues. The CDR3 sequence: CASRTGESNQPQHF. DNA of the CDR3: TGTGCCAGCAGGACAGGGGAAAGCAATCAGCCCCAGCATTTT. Together with reference TRBV28 and TRBJ1-5, the CDR3 gives the full variable domain: DVKVTQSSRYLVKRTGEKVFLECVQDMDHENMFWYRQDPGLGLRLIYFSYDVKMKEKGDIPEGYSVSREKKERFSLILESASTNQTSMYLCASRTGESNQPQHFGDGTRLSIL.

This clone came up a few times. The chain couples TRBV28 to TRBJ2-3, with D perhaps TRBD1 (5 bases). Trimming left V 3 bases short and J 1 base short, with 8 bases between. This CDR3 is built from 14 residues. Germline V gene data show CDR1 as MDHEN and CDR2 as SYDVKM. This CDR3 is CASSFDSRTDTQYF. DNA of the CDR3: TGTGCCAGCAGTTTCGACAGCCGCACAGATACGCAGTATTTT.

The chain carries TRBV6-5 and TRBJ2-3; D not certain. The germline V and J ends were trimmed by 5 bases and 5 bases, with 17 bases remaining between them. The CDR3 covers 15 residues. CDR1 is MNHEY, CDR2 SVGAGI, per germline. CDR3 in DNA: TGTGCCAGCAGTCTTGGTATTTGGGCCGGAGATACGCAGTATTTT. Its translation is CASSLGIWAGDTQYF.

This clone has only a few counts. The chain has TRBV4-3 and TRBJ1-4; the D is unclear. V lost 4 bases and J 5 bases, leaving 17 bases between the germline ends. This CDR3 is built from 16 residues. The germline V gene has CDR1 LGHNA and CDR2 YSLEER. The CDR3 region has the DNA TGCGCCAGCAGCCCACGGAGAGTGGAATCCAATGAAAAACTGTTTTTT. Translated: CASSPRRVESNEKLFF.

Only a few counts were recorded for this clone. The rearrangement joins TRBV19 to TRBJ1-2, with 10 positions matching TRBD1. CDR1 is LNHDA, CDR2 SQIVND, per germline (reference sequence). With V trimmed by 7 bases and J by 6 bases, 8 bases remained unmatched. This CDR3 is built from 14 residues. In DNA form, the CDR3 reads TGTGCCAGTATCGGGACAGGGGTTTCGAATGGCTACACCTTC. This codes for CASIGTGVSNGYTF. Full variable domain (rest looked up from reference TRBV19 and TRBJ1-2): DGGITQSPKYLFRKEGQNVTLSCEQNLNHDAMYWYRQDPGQGLRLIYYSQIVNDFQKGDIAEGYSVSREKKESFPLTVTSAQKNPTAFYLCASIGTGVSNGYTFGSGTRLTVV.

The V gene is TRBV19, the J gene TRBJ1-2, with D uncertain. There are 14 residues in the CDR3. Germline V gene lookup returns CDR1 LNHDA and CDR2 SQIVND (reference sequence). The V end lost 7 bases, the J end lost 0 bases, and 12 bases lay between the germline ends. The CDR3 sequence is CASTPHTTNYGYTF. Here the CDR3 DNA reads TGTGCCAGTACCCCCCATACTACTAACTATGGCTACACCTTC.